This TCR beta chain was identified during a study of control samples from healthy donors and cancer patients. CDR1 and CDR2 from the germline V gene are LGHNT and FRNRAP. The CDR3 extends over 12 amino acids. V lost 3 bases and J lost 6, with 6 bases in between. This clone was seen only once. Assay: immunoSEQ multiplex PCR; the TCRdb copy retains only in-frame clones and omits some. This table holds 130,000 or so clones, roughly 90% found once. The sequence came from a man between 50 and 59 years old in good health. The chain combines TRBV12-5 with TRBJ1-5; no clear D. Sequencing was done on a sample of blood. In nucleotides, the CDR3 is TGTGCTAGTGGTTTAGAGCGTCAGCCCCAGCATTTT. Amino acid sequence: CASGLERQPQHF. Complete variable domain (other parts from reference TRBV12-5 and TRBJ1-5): DARVTQTPRHKVTEMGQEVTMRCQPILGHNTVFWYRQTMMQGLELLAYFRNRAPLDDSGMPKDRFSAEMPDATLATLKIQPSEPRDSAVYFCASGLERQPQHFGDGTRLSIL.